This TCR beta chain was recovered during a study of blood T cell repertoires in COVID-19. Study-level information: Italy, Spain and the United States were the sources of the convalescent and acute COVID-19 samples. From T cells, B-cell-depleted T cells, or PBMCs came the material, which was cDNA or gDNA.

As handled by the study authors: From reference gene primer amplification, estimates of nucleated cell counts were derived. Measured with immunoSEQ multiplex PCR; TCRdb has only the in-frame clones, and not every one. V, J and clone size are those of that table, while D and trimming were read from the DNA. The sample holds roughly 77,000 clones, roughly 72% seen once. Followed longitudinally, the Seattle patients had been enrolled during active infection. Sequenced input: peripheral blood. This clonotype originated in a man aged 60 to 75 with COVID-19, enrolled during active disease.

The CDR3 sequence: CASSQRGTNEKLFF. The CDR3 nucleotides are TGTGCCAGCAGCCAACGGGGTACTAATGAAAAACTGTTTTTT. This chain links TRBV3-1 (or the pseudogene TRBV3-2) with TRBJ1-4; no firm D call. Germline V gives CDR1 LGHDT, CDR2 YNNKEL (reference sequence). The CDR3 has 14 amino acids. Trimming cost V 2 bases and J 2 bases, with 6 bases left between them.